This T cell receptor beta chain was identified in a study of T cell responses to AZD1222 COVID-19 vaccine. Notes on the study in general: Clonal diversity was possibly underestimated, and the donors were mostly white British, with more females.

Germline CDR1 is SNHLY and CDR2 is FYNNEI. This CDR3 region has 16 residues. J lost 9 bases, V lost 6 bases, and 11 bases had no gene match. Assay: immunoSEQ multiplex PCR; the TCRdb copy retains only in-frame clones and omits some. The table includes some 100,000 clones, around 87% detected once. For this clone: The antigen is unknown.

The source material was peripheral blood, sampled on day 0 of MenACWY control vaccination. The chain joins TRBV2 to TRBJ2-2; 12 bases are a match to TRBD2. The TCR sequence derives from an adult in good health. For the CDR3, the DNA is TGTGCCAGCAGGGGTGGACTAGCGGGGTGGAGCCGGGAGCTGTTTTTT. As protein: CASRGGLAGWSRELFF.